The 31 T cell receptor beta chains below come from one sample, sequenced in a study of CD8 T cells in ankylosing spondylitis. Antigens for these TCRs are unknown. TCRdb passed the 5' RACE reads through MiXCR, listing each CDR3 protein once. The sample lists 350,000 to 450,000 distinct CDR3 sequences; about 24% were seen once. Whole-study results and caveats: A TCR beta motif made of about 8 highly homologous variants seemed typical of ankylosing spondylitis blood.

The specimen was blood, either unsorted or a sorted T cell fraction (not recorded which). The receptor set was obtained from a male donor with ankylosing spondylitis.

A few counts support this clonotype. This chain joins TRBV5-1 and TRBJ1-4; unclear D gene. The CDR3 contains 16 residues. V gave up 1 base and J gave up 8 bases, with 18 bases separating them. Germline values: CDR1 SGHRS, CDR2 YFSETQ. The CDR3 protein is CASSLTRLLEGEKLFF. DNA for the CDR3: TGCGCCAGCAGCTTGACCCGACTCCTCGAGGGCGAAAAACTGTTTTTT.

This clonotype was seen ten or more times. The chain is built from TRBV5-1 and TRBJ2-5; D possibly matches TRBD1 or TRBD2 (5 bases each). Trimming left V 5 bases short and J 2 bases short, with 13 bases between. Germline V gene data show CDR1 as SGHRS and CDR2 as YFSETQ. CDR3 length equals 14 residues. The CDR3 nucleotides are TGCGCCAGCAGAACGGGACGAACTCAAGAGACCCAGTACTTC. This translates into CASRTGRTQETQYF.

The rearrangement joins TRBV20-1 to TRBJ2-1, with D possibly TRBD2 on 6 matching bases. The CDR3 extends over 15 amino acids. V was cut by 1 base and J by 5 bases, with 15 bases left in between. Germline CDR1 is DFQATT and CDR2 is SNEGSKA (reference sequence). The CDR3 DNA reads TGCAGTGCTAGAGGAGGACTAATACTGAACAATGAGCAGTTCTTC. It specifies CSARGGLILNNEQFF.

This clonotype was counted between two and nine times. V is TRBV7-2 and J is TRBJ2-1; 8 bases agree with TRBD2. The CDR3 has 16 amino acids. Germline values: CDR1 SGHTA, CDR2 FQGNSA. After removal of 5 bases from V and 7 bases from J, the junction contained 13 bases not matched to a gene. CDR3: CASSHGWSGSTNEQFF. As DNA, the CDR3 is TGTGCCAGCAGCCACGGTTGGAGCGGGAGTACTAATGAGCAGTTCTTC.

The chain recombines TRBV20-1 with TRBJ2-2; weak D call: TRBD1 (6 bases). Per germline, CDR1 DFQATT and CDR2 SNEGSKA (reference sequence). Trimming took off 5 bases at V and 1 base at J, with 8 bases between the two ends. The CDR3 consists of 13 residues. CDR3 bases: TGCAGTGCTCTGGACAGGAACACCGGGGAGCTGTTTTTT. Amino acid sequence: CSALDRNTGELFF.

The J gene is TRBJ1-1, the V gene TRBV20-1; 8 nucleotides align to TRBD1. J was trimmed by 5 bases and V by 6 bases; bases with no gene match: 11. The CDR3 has 14 residues. CDR1 and CDR2 (germline): DFQATT, SNEGSKA (reference sequence). The CDR3 here is CSAGDWGDRTEAFF. The DNA for the CDR3 is TGCAGTGCGGGGGATTGGGGGGACAGGACTGAAGCTTTCTTT.

This clonotype was counted only a few times. The chain recombines TRBV7-9 with TRBJ1-4; D may be TRBD1 (5 bases). The CDR3 is 15 residues long. CDR1 is SEHNR and CDR2 is FQNEAQ in the germline V gene (reference sequence). V dropped 2 bases and J dropped 7 bases, with 14 bases sitting between them. CDR3 sequence (DNA): TGTGCCAGCAGCTTAAAATTGCAGGGTGGTGAAAAACTGTTTTTT. This sequence encodes CASSLKLQGGEKLFF.

The chain carries TRBV20-1 and TRBJ2-3; the D is unclear. Per germline, CDR1 DFQATT and CDR2 SNEGSKA (reference sequence). Trimming cost V 5 bases and J 2 bases, with 5 bases left between them. The CDR3 totals 11 residues. The CDR3 reads CSASPTDTQYF. The CDR3, as DNA: TGCAGTGCTTCTCCCACAGATACGCAGTATTTT.

This clonotype occurred a few times. The J gene is TRBJ2-3, the V gene TRBV10-3; weak D call: TRBD2 (6 bases). Trimming removed 9 bases from V and 2 bases from J, with 12 bases in between. The CDR3 totals 13 residues. Per the germline V gene, CDR1 is ENHRY and CDR2 is SYGVKD. In DNA form, the CDR3 reads TGTGCCATTTGCTCGGGAGCCACAGATACGCAGTATTTT. Translation: CAICSGATDTQYF.

This clonotype was observed a handful of times. The chain carries TRBV24-1 and TRBJ2-1; TRBD2 matches at 7 bases. Germline V gene data show CDR1 as KGHDR and CDR2 as SFDVKD. J gave up 2 bases and V 6 bases, and 9 bases lay outside the gene matches. The CDR3 runs to 16 residues. CDR3: CATSSRRERPYNEQFF. The CDR3 DNA sequence: TGTGCCACCAGTAGTAGGCGGGAGAGACCCTACAATGAGCAGTTCTTC.

This clonotype was picked up a small number of times. V is TRBV5-1 and J is TRBJ2-7; D is possibly TRBD1 (6 bases). Germline V lookup: CDR1 SGHRS, CDR2 YFSETQ. CDR3 size: 15 residues. V lost 1 base to trimming and J lost 2 bases, with 13 bases between them. The CDR3 nucleotides are TGCGCCAGCAGCTTGTACAGGGTGGGGGCCTACGAGCAGTACTTC. Its translation: CASSLYRVGAYEQYF.

The chain joins TRBV3-1 to TRBJ2-1; 7 bases match TRBD2. This CDR3 is 16 amino acids long. V shed 4 bases, J shed 0 bases, and the junction held 6 bases outside the gene matches. Germline CDR1 is LGHDT and CDR2 is YNNKEL (reference sequence). The CDR3 DNA follows: TGTGCCAGCAGCCGGGGGACTACAAGCTCCTACAATGAGCAGTTCTTC. It yields the protein CASSRGTTSSYNEQFF.

The gene calls are TRBV5-1 and TRBJ1-2, with 8 bases lining up with TRBD1. The CDR3 runs to 15 residues. The V and J ends lost 4 bases and 4 bases, in that order; junction bases with no gene match: 9. CDR1 is SGHRS, CDR2 YFSETQ, per germline. The CDR3 coding sequence is TGCGCCAGCAGCCCTACAGGGGGGAGTGGCTATGGCTACACCTTC. Translation: CASSPTGGSGYGYTF.

The V and J genes are TRBV6-1 and TRBJ1-2, with D possibly TRBD1 on 6 matching bases. CDR3 size: 14 residues. Per germline, CDR1 MNHNS and CDR2 SASEGT. The V gene lost 3 bases and the J gene lost 7 bases, with 15 bases spanning the gap. CDR3 loop: CASSEGAGFRGYTF. For the CDR3, the DNA is TGTGCCAGCAGTGAGGGGGCAGGTTTTCGTGGCTACACCTTC.

This clonotype was seen only a few times. V gene TRBV12-3 or TRBV12-4 combines with J gene TRBJ1-5; D remains ambiguous. The germline V and J ends were trimmed by 5 bases and 3 bases, with 11 bases remaining between them. CDR3 length equals 14 residues. CDR3 region: CASSPQRFNQPQHF. CDR3 in DNA: TGTGCCAGCAGTCCGCAGAGATTCAATCAGCCCCAGCATTTT.

This clonotype is a singleton in its sample. The rearrangement joins TRBV29-1 to TRBJ2-5; a weak D match, TRBD2 (7 bases). The CDR3 length is 15 residues. Germline V CDR1 and CDR2: SQVTM, ANQGSEA. Deletions cut 7 bases from V and 2 bases from J, with 20 bases between. This CDR3 is CSASGGAGRQETQYF. The DNA of the CDR3 is TGCAGCGCCAGTGGGGGGGCAGGGAGGCAAGAGACCCAGTACTTC.

This chain uses TRBV20-1 with TRBJ1-1, with 9 bases fitting TRBD1. The CDR3 sequence is 13 residues long. CDR1 and CDR2 from the germline V gene are DFQATT and SNEGSKA (reference sequence). V trimming: 6 bases; J trimming: 1 base; junction bases outside the gene matches: 3. CDR3 region: CSADRGPNTEAFF. CDR3 DNA sequence: TGCAGTGCGGACAGGGGCCCGAACACTGAAGCTTTCTTT.

The chain recombines TRBV12-3 or TRBV12-4 with TRBJ1-1, with 9 bases identical to TRBD1. The CDR3 has 16 residues. V was clipped by 4 bases and J by 5 bases; unmatched bases: 11. The CDR3 region is CASSWGQGKGNTEAFF. CDR3 coding DNA: TGTGCCAGCAGTTGGGGACAGGGAAAAGGGAATACTGAAGCTTTCTTT.

The V gene is TRBV20-1, the J gene TRBJ1-4; D is possibly TRBD1 (5 bases). Trimming left V 3 bases short and J 7 bases short, with 18 bases between. The CDR3 spans 15 residues. Germline CDR1 reads DFQATT; CDR2 reads SNEGSKA (reference sequence). CDR3 sequence (DNA): TGCAGTGCTAGTGATACCGGGACCGAAGGTGAAAAACTGTTTTTT. Protein: CSASDTGTEGEKLFF.

J is TRBJ2-1 and V is TRBV29-1; 10 bases match TRBD1. The CDR3 is 12 residues long. The germline gives CDR1 SQVTM, CDR2 ANQGSEA. J was trimmed by 6 bases and V by 7 bases; bases with no gene match: 3. The CDR3 sequence: CSAWTGGNEQFF. Here the CDR3 DNA reads TGCAGCGCCTGGACAGGGGGCAATGAGCAGTTCTTC.

In its sample, this clonotype was seen many times. The rearrangement links TRBV7-9 to TRBJ2-4, with D unresolved. V was clipped by 3 bases and J by 0 bases, with 6 bases between them. Germline CDR1 is SEHNR and CDR2 is FQNEAQ (reference sequence). This CDR3 contains 14 residues. The DNA of the CDR3 is TGTGCCAGCAGCTTGTTTGAAGCCAAAAACATTCAGTACTTC. Protein sequence: CASSLFEAKNIQYF.

The J gene is TRBJ2-5, the V gene TRBV20-1; 10 bases are shared with TRBD2. The CDR3 has 15 residues. Trimming cost V 4 bases and J 5 bases; bases outside gene matches: 10. In germline, CDR1 is DFQATT, CDR2 SNEGSKA (reference sequence). The CDR3 DNA reads as TGCAGTGCTACCGACCAGCGGGAGGGTGGGGAGACCCAGTACTTC. It is translated as CSATDQREGGETQYF.

The chain uses TRBV7-9 and TRBJ2-5; D not resolved. The CDR3 sequence is 16 residues long. Germline CDR1 and CDR2: SEHNR and FQNEAQ (reference sequence). V lost 5 bases and J lost 3, with 19 bases in between. CDR3 in DNA: TGTGCCAGCAGCCCCGAGGCGGAGCTTCTAAAAGAGACCCAGTACTTC. It yields the protein CASSPEAELLKETQYF.

This chain joins TRBV5-1 and TRBJ2-2; 7 bases are a match to TRBD2. V was pared by 4 bases and J by 4 bases, with 4 bases of the junction left unmatched. CDR1 is SGHRS and CDR2 is YFSETQ in the germline V gene. This CDR3 contains 14 residues. The CDR3 here is CASSSREVTGELFF. CDR3 DNA sequence: TGCGCCAGCAGCAGCCGGGAGGTCACCGGGGAGCTGTTTTTT. The full variable domain, with the rest looked up from reference TRBV5-1 and TRBJ2-2, is KAGVTQTPRYLIKTRGQQVTLSCSPISGHRSVSWYQQTPGQGLQFLFEYFSETQRNKGNFPGRFSGRQFSNSRSEMNVSTLELGDSALYLCASSSREVTGELFFGEGSRLTVL.

The V and J genes are TRBV7-8 and TRBJ2-7; 7 nucleotides align to TRBD2. Germline CDR1 reads SGHVS; CDR2 reads FQNEAQ. V lost 5 bases, J lost 1 base, and 5 bases stayed unmatched. There are 14 residues in the CDR3. As DNA, the CDR3 is TGTGCCAGCAGCCTAAGCGGGGCATCCTACGAGCAGTACGTC. It encodes CASSLSGASYEQYV.

The chain links TRBV5-1 to TRBJ1-2, with D possibly TRBD1 on 6 matching bases. From germline, CDR1 is SGHRS and CDR2 YFSETQ. The CDR3 spans 14 residues. Trimming stripped 3 bases from V and 4 bases from J, with 13 bases between. CDR3 protein: CASSSTGVGYGYTF. The CDR3, as DNA: TGCGCCAGCAGCTCGACAGGAGTTGGCTATGGCTACACCTTC.

The gene calls are TRBV7-2 and TRBJ2-3, with D hard to call. V dropped 3 bases and J dropped 5 bases, with 9 bases sitting between them. CDR3 length: 13 amino acids. Looked up from germline, CDR1 is SGHTA and CDR2 is FQGNSA. CDR3 sequence: CASSFGLRDTQYF. The DNA for the CDR3 is TGTGCCAGCAGCTTCGGTTTGCGAGATACGCAGTATTTT. Using reference TRBV7-2 and TRBJ2-3 for the parts outside the CDR3, the full variable domain is GAGVSQSPSNKVTEKGKDVELRCDPISGHTALYWYRQSLGQGLEFLIYFQGNSAPDKSGLPSDRFSAERTGGSVSTLTIQRTQQEDSAVYLCASSFGLRDTQYFGPGTRLTVL.

This clonotype was seen more than once but under ten times. The chain recombines TRBV5-1 with TRBJ1-2, with 7 bases fitting TRBD1. The trim removed 1 base at V and 4 bases at J, leaving 7 bases unmatched. The CDR3 extends over 15 amino acids. CDR1 and CDR2 from the germline V gene are SGHRS and YFSETQ. CDR3: CASSLTGEQGYGYTF. The CDR3 DNA is TGCGCCAGCAGCTTGACAGGGGAGCAGGGCTATGGCTACACCTTC. The full variable domain, with the rest looked up from reference TRBV5-1 and TRBJ1-2, is KAGVTQTPRYLIKTRGQQVTLSCSPISGHRSVSWYQQTPGQGLQFLFEYFSETQRNKGNFPGRFSGRQFSNSRSEMNVSTLELGDSALYLCASSLTGEQGYGYTFGSGTRLTVV.

The chain links TRBV12-5 to TRBJ1-1; a possible D gene is TRBD1 (5 bases). This CDR3 has 15 amino acids. CDR1 LGHNT and CDR2 FRNRAP come from the germline V gene. Deletions cut 5 bases from V and 1 base from J, with 14 bases between. The CDR3 region is CASGPPGATNTEAFF. CDR3 nucleotides: TGTGCTAGTGGTCCACCCGGGGCGACGAACACTGAAGCTTTCTTT.

The gene calls are TRBV5-1 and TRBJ2-3; 7 bases align to TRBD2. Germline trimming cut 1 base from V and 0 bases from J; bases unmatched to any gene: 8. Germline lookup yields CDR1 SGHRS and CDR2 YFSETQ. The CDR3 contains 17 residues. CDR3 DNA: TGCGCCAGCAGCTTGACGGATCCGCGGGAGAGCACAGATACGCAGTATTTT. Its translation: CASSLTDPRESTDTQYF.

CDR3 sequence (DNA): TGCGCCAGCAGTGAGTCAGGGACAGACGAGCAGTACGTC. Amino acid sequence: CASSESGTDEQYV. This chain uses TRBV10-1 with TRBJ2-7; 7 nucleotides line up with TRBD1. CDR1 WNHNN and CDR2 SYGVQD come from the germline V gene (reference sequence). The junction had 1 base not matched to a gene; V was cut back by 0 bases and J by 5 bases. The CDR3 covers 13 residues.